This T cell receptor beta chain was observed in a study of cytomegalovirus exposure and HLA in healthy donors. The donors gave bone marrow, and they were healthy. The CDR3 is 17 residues long. The germline gives CDR1 SSHAT, CDR2 FNYEAQ (reference sequence). Primers for the PCR totalled 60 Vbeta and 13 Jbeta. Generated by immunoSEQ multiplex PCR, the TCRdb table keeps only in-frame clones and is missing some. The table records roughly 140,000 clones, under 90% of them present only once. As for this clone: Its antigen is undetermined. The junction departs from the called germline gene at one end, perhaps through a read error.

Study-level results: In a later analysis, parvovirus B19, influenza, CMV and Epstein-Barr virus appeared linked to several top co-occurrence clusters. Using a false discovery rate of 0.05, a later analysis showed that some 16,000 TCR beta sequences were associated with HLA alleles. Cytomegalovirus association was assigned to about 150 TCR beta chains.

This sequence was found in a male donor in good health and CMV-seronegative. What was sequenced was PBMCs. The chain carries TRBV7-7 and TRBJ2-5; 14 bases are shared with TRBD2. The CDR3 coding sequence is TGTGCTAGCAGCCTGGGGACTAGCGGGGGCATGCGGGAGACCCAGTACTTC. It specifies CASSLGTSGGMRETQYF. Filled out from reference TRBV7-7 and TRBJ2-5, the complete variable domain reads GAGVSQSPRYKVTKRGQDVTLRCDPISSHATLYWYQQALGQGPEFLTYFNYEAQPDKSGLPSDRFSAERPEGSISTLTIQRTEQRDSAMYRCASSLGTSGGMRETQYFGPGTRLLVL.